The T cell receptor (beta chain) described here comes from a study of cytomegalovirus exposure and HLA in healthy donors (dated by TCRdb to 2016 to 2017). Concerning the study at large: According to a later analysis, the 120 or so validation repertoires were produced on the same platform as the approximately 620 repertoires of the first cohort. The study was designed to test whether signatures of past pathogen exposure could be identified by cataloging public T cell receptors. Besides the first cohort of approximately 710 subjects, a separate validation cohort made up of roughly 120 different subjects was used. To predict cytomegalovirus infection status, the study brought together high-throughput TCR immunosequencing, statistical association of individual TCRs with disease status, and machine learning. Results and caveats for the whole study, not just this receptor: While some public TCRs were present in many individuals, most TCR sequences turned up only very rarely across donors. In a later analysis, TCRs clustered in the first cohort were found to also tend to co-occur in the roughly 120 validation repertoires, with 94% of cluster scores above 0. The classifier was reported to diagnose cytomegalovirus status with high specificity and sensitivity in both the original and validation cohorts. In vitro tests confirmed that a few of the cytomegalovirus-associated TCR beta chains recognize cytomegalovirus antigens. The study gave a list of over 150 TCR beta chains associated with cytomegalovirus. The authors suggested that the approach could potentially be generalized to other disease states and immunological phenotypes. A later analysis had no HLA typing for the validation cohort, so co-occurrence there was scored across all 110 or so repertoires.

The donors belonged to the validation cohort of roughly 120 subjects, which was separate from the approximately 660-subject first cohort. Inclusive of the bounding cysteine and phenylalanine, the CDR3 is 14 residues long. Left in the record is the CDR3 DNA by itself, 42 bases read in frame from the first base. For CDR1 and CDR2, the germline V gene (reference sequence) lists SGHNT and YYREEE. V is clipped by 0 bases and J by 0 bases, and the sequence between their germline boundaries is 6 bases long. On this clone itself: No antigen is known for it. No clone much larger than this one lies a single base away; base qualities are absent.

Library generation was performed with the immunoSEQ multiplex PCR assay. For the original study's pipeline: A statistical classification framework was developed to diagnose cytomegalovirus status using the catalog of TCR beta chain sequences. In TCRdb, the immuneACCESS table is reduced to in-frame sequences with V and J assigned. These tables do not hold every clone; where another copy was compared, an unresolved V gene accounts for under half, and the others remain unexplained. From that table come the V and J calls and clone size; the DNA was used to work out D and trimming. In all, the sample holds about 160,000 clones, and 80% to 90% of those were seen once. Clones ranked in the top ten supply roughly 6% of the sample.

Recombination joined TRBV5-4 with TRBJ1-2; too little of a D gene remains to name it. This receptor was taken from a woman aged 25 to 39 in good health and CMV-seronegative. Sequencing was carried out using PBMCs. CDR3 reads: CASSLGGANYGYTF. The sequenced DNA: TGTGCCAGCAGCTTGGGTGGAGCTAACTATGGCTACACCTTC.